A selection of T cell receptor beta chains follows, all from one sample in a study of T-cell reconstitution after alpha-beta-depleted transplantation in children. TCRdb re-called the PCR reads through MiXCR, storing one row per CDR3 protein. The table records about 540,000 distinct CDR3 sequences, 15% to 20% of them present only once. The sequencing here drew on PBMCs from the stem cell graft donor, taken from the stem cell graft. These receptors came from a human donor who donated a stem cell graft to a child with acute lymphoblastic leukemia. Both conserved end residues are part of each CDR3. D genes are given only for firm matches. Expanded clones get a size class; other rows say once, few or many, or leave the size out.

V gene: TRBV7-9; clone size: few; J gene: TRBJ2-3; D gene: TRBD2; CDR3 protein: CASSLGLAGVWGDTQYF; CDR3 DNA: TGTGCCAGCAGCTTAGGACTAGCGGGAGTGTGGGGCGATACGCAGTATTTT
V gene: TRBV10-3; clone size: .; J gene: TRBJ2-7; D gene: TRBD1; CDR3 protein: CAISEGQGDPYEQYF; CDR3 DNA: TGTGCCATCAGTGAGGGACAGGGGGATCCCTACGAGCAGTACTTC
V gene: TRBV15; clone size: .; J gene: TRBJ2-5; D gene: .; CDR3 protein: CATSRAYPGVKETQYF; CDR3 DNA: TGTGCCACCAGCAGAGCTTACCCGGGAGTTAAAGAGACCCAGTACTTC
V gene: TRBV6-5; clone size: once; J gene: TRBJ1-4; D gene: TRBD1; CDR3 protein: CASSYGGGVNEKLFF; CDR3 DNA: TGTGCCAGCAGTTACGGAGGGGGCGTCAATGAAAAACTGTTTTTT
V gene: TRBV18; clone size: few; J gene: TRBJ1-1; D gene: .; CDR3 protein: CASSTSGGPSSAFF; CDR3 DNA: TGTGCCAGCTCTACCAGTGGGGGTCCTTCGTCTGCTTTCTTT
V gene: TRBV5-1; clone size: .; J gene: TRBJ2-2; D gene: .; CDR3 protein: CASKKDLLSGELFF; CDR3 DNA: TGCGCCAGCAAAAAGGACCTACTATCGGGGGAGCTGTTTTTT
V gene: TRBV3-1; clone size: few; J gene: TRBJ2-1; D gene: TRBD1; CDR3 protein: CASSQHSNRGVKNNEQFF; CDR3 DNA: TGTGCCAGCAGCCAGCACTCGAACAGGGGTGTGAAAAACAATGAGCAGTTCTTC
V gene: TRBV20-1; clone size: few; J gene: TRBJ2-4; D gene: .; CDR3 protein: CSASTGRLAKNIQYF; CDR3 DNA: TGCAGTGCTAGCACAGGCCGACTAGCCAAAAACATTCAGTACTTC
V gene: TRBV29-1; clone size: few; J gene: TRBJ2-1; D gene: .; CDR3 protein: CSVERRFGDNEQFF; CDR3 DNA: TGCAGCGTTGAACGCAGATTTGGAGACAATGAGCAGTTCTTC
V gene: TRBV5-1; clone size: few; J gene: TRBJ2-1; D gene: TRBD2; CDR3 protein: CASSLAGFGRDPYNEQFF; CDR3 DNA: TGCGCCAGCAGCTTGGCCGGTTTCGGGAGGGACCCCTACAATGAGCAGTTCTTC
V gene: TRBV4-1; clone size: few; J gene: TRBJ2-1; D gene: .; CDR3 protein: CASSEIAGTDEQFF; CDR3 DNA: TGCGCCAGCAGCGAGATAGCGGGGACAGATGAGCAGTTCTTC
V gene: TRBV5-5; clone size: few; J gene: TRBJ2-2; D gene: TRBD2; CDR3 protein: CASSRGASGNSNTGELFF; CDR3 DNA: TGTGCCAGCAGCCGGGGGGCTAGCGGGAATTCGAACACCGGGGAGCTGTTTTTT
V gene: TRBV5-1; clone size: .; J gene: TRBJ1-4; D gene: .; CDR3 protein: CASSVSGTHATNEKLFF; CDR3 DNA: TGCGCCAGCAGCGTCTCCGGGACACACGCAACTAATGAAAAACTGTTTTTT
V gene: TRBV12-3/TRBV12-4; clone size: few; J gene: TRBJ2-1; D gene: .; CDR3 protein: CASSDAVEQFF; CDR3 DNA: TGTGCCAGCAGCGACGCGGTAGAGCAGTTCTTC
V gene: TRBV7-3; clone size: few; J gene: TRBJ2-1; D gene: TRBD2; CDR3 protein: CATKASGLTRDEQFF; CDR3 DNA: TGTGCCACCAAGGCTAGCGGCCTTACTAGGGATGAGCAGTTCTTC
V gene: TRBV7-6; clone size: few; J gene: TRBJ1-5; D gene: .; CDR3 protein: CASSLGVGLSNQPQHF; CDR3 DNA: TGTGCCAGCAGCTTAGGGGTGGGGCTCTCCAATCAGCCCCAGCATTTT
V gene: TRBV6-5; clone size: few; J gene: TRBJ2-1; D gene: TRBD1; CDR3 protein: CASSSGTGAYNEQFF; CDR3 DNA: TGTGCCAGCAGTTCCGGGACAGGGGCGTACAATGAGCAGTTCTTC
V gene: TRBV9; clone size: .; J gene: TRBJ1-4; D gene: TRBD1; CDR3 protein: CASSDRGTANEKLFF; CDR3 DNA: TGTGCCAGCAGCGACCGTGGGACAGCTAATGAAAAACTGTTTTTT
V gene: TRBV7-9; clone size: .; J gene: TRBJ2-1; D gene: .; CDR3 protein: CASSLPPLYNEQFF; CDR3 DNA: TGTGCCAGCAGCCTCCCCCCTCTTTACAATGAGCAGTTCTTC
V gene: TRBV5-1; clone size: .; J gene: TRBJ1-1; D gene: .; CDR3 protein: CASSLGGFKMNTEAFF; CDR3 DNA: TGCGCCAGCAGCTTGGGTGGATTCAAGATGAACACTGAAGCTTTCTTT
V gene: TRBV24-1; clone size: .; J gene: TRBJ1-5; D gene: .; CDR3 protein: CASAQGWDQPQHF; CDR3 DNA: TGTGCCAGCGCGCAGGGTTGGGATCAGCCCCAGCATTTT
V gene: TRBV29-1; clone size: .; J gene: TRBJ2-7; D gene: .; CDR3 protein: CSALFWADPWEEQYF; CDR3 DNA: TGCAGCGCACTGTTTTGGGCGGACCCTTGGGAGGAGCAGTACTTC
V gene: TRBV4-2; clone size: .; J gene: TRBJ2-5; D gene: TRBD2; CDR3 protein: CASSEVAGPQETQYF; CDR3 DNA: TGTGCCAGCAGCGAGGTAGCGGGGCCTCAAGAGACCCAGTACTTC
V gene: TRBV5-6; clone size: few; J gene: TRBJ2-4; D gene: .; CDR3 protein: CASSLAIGYWDIQYF; CDR3 DNA: TGTGCCAGCAGCTTGGCGATCGGGTATTGGGACATTCAGTACTTC
V gene: TRBV12-3/TRBV12-4; clone size: few; J gene: TRBJ1-1; D gene: .; CDR3 protein: CASSFPAGRENTEAFF; CDR3 DNA: TGTGCCAGCAGTTTCCCGGCAGGCCGGGAGAACACTGAAGCTTTCTTT
V gene: TRBV19; clone size: .; J gene: TRBJ2-1; D gene: TRBD2; CDR3 protein: CASSIIGLAGGGNEQFF; CDR3 DNA: TGTGCCAGTAGTATAATAGGACTAGCGGGCGGAGGGAATGAGCAGTTCTTC
V gene: TRBV6-1; clone size: few; J gene: TRBJ2-5; D gene: .; CDR3 protein: CATRRNRGAQETQYF; CDR3 DNA: TGTGCCACCCGACGGAATCGTGGGGCTCAAGAGACCCAGTACTTC
V gene: TRBV5-1; clone size: few; J gene: TRBJ2-2; D gene: TRBD2; CDR3 protein: CASSTPASGPLGTGELFF; CDR3 DNA: TGCGCCAGCAGCACCCCCGCTAGCGGGCCCCTTGGGACCGGGGAGCTGTTTTTT
V gene: TRBV27; clone size: .; J gene: TRBJ2-3; D gene: TRBD2; CDR3 protein: CASSLSGGSWLDTQYF; CDR3 DNA: TGTGCCAGCAGTTTAAGTGGCGGGAGCTGGTTAGATACGCAGTATTTT
V gene: TRBV30; clone size: .; J gene: TRBJ2-5; D gene: TRBD2; CDR3 protein: CAWSELAGVVETQYF; CDR3 DNA: TGTGCCTGGAGTGAACTAGCGGGAGTAGTGGAGACCCAGTACTTC
V gene: TRBV5-1; clone size: .; J gene: TRBJ2-5; D gene: TRBD1; CDR3 protein: CASQGDGLETQYF; CDR3 DNA: TGCGCCAGCCAGGGGGACGGTCTGGAGACCCAGTACTTC
V gene: TRBV19; clone size: .; J gene: TRBJ1-1; D gene: TRBD1; CDR3 protein: CASARTGNTEAFF; CDR3 DNA: TGTGCCAGTGCCAGGACAGGAAACACTGAAGCTTTCTTT
V gene: TRBV29-1; clone size: few; J gene: TRBJ1-4; D gene: .; CDR3 protein: CSALRETATNEKLFF; CDR3 DNA: TGCAGCGCCCTCCGGGAGACTGCAACTAATGAAAAACTGTTTTTT
V gene: TRBV10-3; clone size: few; J gene: TRBJ2-1; D gene: TRBD2; CDR3 protein: CAIGLAGEVEQFF; CDR3 DNA: TGTGCCATCGGACTAGCGGGAGAGGTTGAGCAGTTCTTC
V gene: TRBV20-1; clone size: few; J gene: TRBJ1-2; D gene: .; CDR3 protein: CSAGGGLLTNYGYTF; CDR3 DNA: TGCAGTGCTGGGGGGGGACTCCTTACTAACTATGGCTACACCTTC
V gene: TRBV5-1; clone size: .; J gene: TRBJ2-6; D gene: TRBD2; CDR3 protein: CASSLVSAGRASGANVLTF; CDR3 DNA: TGCGCCAGCAGCTTGGTATCGGCCGGGAGGGCCTCTGGGGCCAACGTCCTGACTTTC
V gene: TRBV7-8; clone size: few; J gene: TRBJ1-2; D gene: TRBD1; CDR3 protein: CASSLTGDFINYGYTF; CDR3 DNA: TGTGCCAGCAGCCTTACAGGGGACTTTATTAACTATGGCTACACCTTC
V gene: TRBV19; clone size: .; J gene: TRBJ2-1; D gene: .; CDR3 protein: CASSGGLANEQFF; CDR3 DNA: TGTGCCAGTAGTGGGGGCCTAGCCAATGAGCAGTTCTTC
V gene: TRBV7-2; clone size: few; J gene: TRBJ2-5; D gene: TRBD1; CDR3 protein: CASSPDRGRQETQYF; CDR3 DNA: TGTGCCAGCAGCCCGGACAGGGGCCGCCAAGAGACCCAGTACTTC
V gene: TRBV11-2; clone size: .; J gene: TRBJ2-1; D gene: .; CDR3 protein: CASSPRPLGPRSSYNEQFF; CDR3 DNA: TGTGCCAGCAGCCCTAGACCCCTGGGACCGAGGAGCTCCTACAATGAGCAGTTCTTC
V gene: TRBV28; clone size: .; J gene: TRBJ2-7; D gene: TRBD2; CDR3 protein: CASKVFEAGVFYEQYF; CDR3 DNA: TGTGCCAGCAAAGTCTTCGAGGCGGGAGTCTTCTACGAGCAGTACTTC
V gene: TRBV20-1; clone size: .; J gene: TRBJ2-2; D gene: .; CDR3 protein: CSAKPPNTGELFF; CDR3 DNA: TGCAGTGCTAAGCCACCTAACACCGGGGAGCTGTTTTTT
V gene: TRBV20-1; clone size: .; J gene: TRBJ1-2; D gene: .; CDR3 protein: CSAQVRTLYGYTF; CDR3 DNA: TGCAGTGCTCAAGTTCGGACCCTCTATGGCTACACCTTC
V gene: TRBV7-9; clone size: .; J gene: TRBJ1-2; D gene: TRBD1; CDR3 protein: CASRRTGELIYGYTF; CDR3 DNA: TGTGCCAGCAGGCGGACAGGGGAACTCATCTACGGCTACACCTTC
V gene: TRBV27; clone size: .; J gene: TRBJ2-7; D gene: TRBD2; CDR3 protein: CASSFIAGPYEQYF; CDR3 DNA: TGTGCCAGCAGTTTCATAGCGGGACCCTACGAGCAGTACTTC
V gene: TRBV2; clone size: few; J gene: TRBJ2-1; D gene: TRBD2; CDR3 protein: CASKLAGGVYNEQFF; CDR3 DNA: TGTGCCAGCAAGCTAGCGGGAGGGGTATACAATGAGCAGTTCTTC
V gene: TRBV6-4; clone size: .; J gene: TRBJ2-3; D gene: .; CDR3 protein: CASRSDLIDTQYF; CDR3 DNA: TGTGCCAGCAGATCGGACCTCATAGATACGCAGTATTTT
V gene: TRBV10-3; clone size: few; J gene: TRBJ2-1; D gene: TRBD2; CDR3 protein: CAISPRTSGHYNEQFF; CDR3 DNA: TGTGCCATCAGCCCCCGGACTAGCGGGCACTACAATGAGCAGTTCTTC
V gene: TRBV19; clone size: .; J gene: TRBJ2-2; D gene: .; CDR3 protein: CASSKRAGAGELFF; CDR3 DNA: TGTGCCAGTAGTAAAAGAGCGGGCGCCGGGGAGCTGTTTTTT
V gene: TRBV6-5; clone size: many; J gene: TRBJ2-1; D gene: .; CDR3 protein: CASSRQPEGNEQFF; CDR3 DNA: TGTGCCAGCAGCAGACAGCCGGAGGGCAATGAGCAGTTCTTC
V gene: TRBV4-2; clone size: few; J gene: TRBJ2-7; D gene: TRBD1; CDR3 protein: CASSQDRVNAAYEQYF; CDR3 DNA: TGTGCCAGCAGCCAGGACAGGGTCAATGCTGCCTACGAGCAGTACTTC
V gene: TRBV9; clone size: .; J gene: TRBJ2-1; D gene: .; CDR3 protein: CASRGRGAGEQFF; CDR3 DNA: TGTGCCAGCAGGGGTCGGGGGGCGGGTGAGCAGTTCTTC
V gene: TRBV15; clone size: few; J gene: TRBJ2-2; D gene: .; CDR3 protein: CATSSGPPGSNTGELFF; CDR3 DNA: TGTGCCACCAGCAGTGGGCCTCCGGGGAGCAACACCGGGGAGCTGTTTTTT
V gene: TRBV20-1; clone size: .; J gene: TRBJ1-5; D gene: .; CDR3 protein: CSAPANRARGNQPQHF; CDR3 DNA: TGCAGTGCCCCTGCCAACAGGGCCCGGGGCAATCAGCCCCAGCATTTT
V gene: TRBV14; clone size: few; J gene: TRBJ2-3; D gene: TRBD2; CDR3 protein: CASSQGAKREGPVDTQYF; CDR3 DNA: TGTGCCAGCAGCCAAGGAGCAAAGCGGGAGGGTCCCGTGGATACGCAGTATTTT